Sequencing of this T cell receptor beta chain was carried out in a study of post-analysis software for immune sequencing data. Study information: Relapsing-remitting, secondary progressive and progressive-relapsing courses of multiple sclerosis were included.

Unique-molecular-identifier-tagged TCR beta cDNA libraries were used. T cells numbering about 0.95 to 10 million yielded 450,000 to 500,000 cDNA molecules. TCRdb called the PCR reads again in MiXCR, with one record for every CDR3 protein. This table has around 710,000 distinct CDR3 sequences, around 46% appearing once. Study results and caveats: Same-batch preparations were strongly co-clustered by F measure. Multiple sclerosis patients showed significantly lower normalized Chao1 diversity than controls did. TRBV5-6, TRBV5-1 and TRBV20-1 belonged to a set of roughly 5 TRBV segments that were more frequent in patients than controls.

The germline CDR1 and CDR2 sequences are MNHNY and SVGAGI (reference sequence). This CDR3 has 15 residues. V shed 5 bases, J shed 7 bases, and the junction held 12 bases outside the gene matches. Notes on this clonotype: Its antigen is currently unknown.

Sequenced input: blood. The TCR was taken from a girl aged 10-17 years with multiple sclerosis. The genes are TRBV6-6 and TRBJ2-7; 9 bases map to TRBD2. CDR3 in amino acids: CASSGGSGSFNEQYF. CDR3 DNA: TGTGCCAGCAGTGGGGGTAGCGGGAGTTTCAATGAGCAGTACTTC.